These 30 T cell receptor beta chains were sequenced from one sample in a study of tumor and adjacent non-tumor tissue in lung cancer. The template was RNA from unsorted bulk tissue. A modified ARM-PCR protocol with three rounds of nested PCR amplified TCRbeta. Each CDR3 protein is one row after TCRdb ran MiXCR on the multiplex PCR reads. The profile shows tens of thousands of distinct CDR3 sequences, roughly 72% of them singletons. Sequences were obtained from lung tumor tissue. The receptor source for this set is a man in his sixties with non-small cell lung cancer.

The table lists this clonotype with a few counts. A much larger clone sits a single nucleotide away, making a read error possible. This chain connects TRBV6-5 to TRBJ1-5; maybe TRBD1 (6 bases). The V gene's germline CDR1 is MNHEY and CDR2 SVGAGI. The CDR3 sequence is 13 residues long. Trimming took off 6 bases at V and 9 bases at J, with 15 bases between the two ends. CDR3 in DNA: TGTGCCAGCAGGGGCGGACAGTCGGCGCCCCAGCATTTT. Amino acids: CASRGGQSAPQHF.

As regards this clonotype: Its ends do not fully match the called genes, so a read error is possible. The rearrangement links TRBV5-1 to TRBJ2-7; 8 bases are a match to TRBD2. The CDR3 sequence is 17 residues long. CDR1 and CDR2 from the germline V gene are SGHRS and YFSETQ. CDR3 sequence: CARSLVPSGSSSYKQYF. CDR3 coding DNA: TGCGCCAGGAGCTTGGTTCCTAGCGGGTCGAGCTCCTACAAGCAGTACTTC.

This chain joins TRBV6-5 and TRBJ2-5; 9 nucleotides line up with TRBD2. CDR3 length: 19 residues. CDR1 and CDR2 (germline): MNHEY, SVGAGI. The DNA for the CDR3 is TGTGACAGTAGTTACTCGATTAGCGGGAGTCTTTTTAGTATCGAGACCCAGTACTTC. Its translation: CDSSYSISGSLFSIETQYF.

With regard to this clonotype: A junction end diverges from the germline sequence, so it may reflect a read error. The CDR3 here is CTARDPSKHIDKQFF. CDR3 DNA: TGCACTGCTAGAGATCCAAGTAAGCATATCGATAAACAGTTCTTC. V is TRBV20-1 and J is TRBJ2-1; the D is unclear. The germline CDR1 and CDR2 sequences are DFQATT and SNEGSKA (reference sequence). There are 15 residues in the CDR3.

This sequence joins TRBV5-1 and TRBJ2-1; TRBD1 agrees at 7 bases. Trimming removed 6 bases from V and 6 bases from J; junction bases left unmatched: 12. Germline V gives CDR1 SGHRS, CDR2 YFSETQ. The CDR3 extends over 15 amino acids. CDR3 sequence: CASNITGALFNEQFF. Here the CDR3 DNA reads TGCGCCAGCAACATCACAGGGGCTTTATTCAATGAGCAGTTCTTC.

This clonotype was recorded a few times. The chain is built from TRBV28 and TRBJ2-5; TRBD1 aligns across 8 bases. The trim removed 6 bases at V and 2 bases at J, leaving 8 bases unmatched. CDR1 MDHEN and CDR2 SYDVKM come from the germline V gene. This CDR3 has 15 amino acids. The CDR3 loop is CASRSMGQEQETQYF. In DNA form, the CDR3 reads TGTGCCAGCAGATCAATGGGACAGGAACAAGAGACCCAGTACTTC.

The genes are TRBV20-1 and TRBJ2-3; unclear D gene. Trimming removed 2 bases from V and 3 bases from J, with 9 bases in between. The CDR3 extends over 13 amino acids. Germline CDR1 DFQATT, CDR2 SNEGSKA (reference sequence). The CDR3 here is CSARLLKTDTQYF. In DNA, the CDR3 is TGCAGTGCTAGATTGCTGAAGACAGATACGCAGTATTTT.

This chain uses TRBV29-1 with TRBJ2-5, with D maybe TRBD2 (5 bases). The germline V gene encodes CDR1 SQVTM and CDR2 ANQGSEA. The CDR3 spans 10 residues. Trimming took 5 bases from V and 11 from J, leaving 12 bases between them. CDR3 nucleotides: TGCAGCGTTTTGCTCGGGATACAGTACTTC. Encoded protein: CSVLLGIQYF.

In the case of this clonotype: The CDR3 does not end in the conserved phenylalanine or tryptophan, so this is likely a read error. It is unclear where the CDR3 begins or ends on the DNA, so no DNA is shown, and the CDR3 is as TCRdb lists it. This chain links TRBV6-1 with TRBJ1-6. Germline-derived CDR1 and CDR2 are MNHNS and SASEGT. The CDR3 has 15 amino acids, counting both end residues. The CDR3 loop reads CASSEARVRDSPLRS.

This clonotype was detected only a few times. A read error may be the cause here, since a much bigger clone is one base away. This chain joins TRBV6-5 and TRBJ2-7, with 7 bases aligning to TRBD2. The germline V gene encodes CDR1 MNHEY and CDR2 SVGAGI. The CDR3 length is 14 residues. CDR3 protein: CVSTLGGPSNEQYF. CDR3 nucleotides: TGTGTCAGCACCCTGGGAGGGCCCTCGAACGAGCAGTACTTC.

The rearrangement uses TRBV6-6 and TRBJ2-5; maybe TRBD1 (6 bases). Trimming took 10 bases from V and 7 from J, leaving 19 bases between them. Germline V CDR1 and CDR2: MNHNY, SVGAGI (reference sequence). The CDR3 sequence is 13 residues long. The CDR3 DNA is TGTGCCATCCGAGCAGGGGTGGAAGCGACCCAGTACTTC. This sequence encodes CAIRAGVEATQYF.

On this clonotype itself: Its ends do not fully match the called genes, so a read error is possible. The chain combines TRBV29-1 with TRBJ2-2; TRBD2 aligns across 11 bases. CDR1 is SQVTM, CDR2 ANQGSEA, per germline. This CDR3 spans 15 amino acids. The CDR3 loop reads CSVEGLAVNIGELFF. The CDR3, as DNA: TGCAGCGTTGAGGGACTAGCGGTGAACATCGGGGAACTGTTTTTT.

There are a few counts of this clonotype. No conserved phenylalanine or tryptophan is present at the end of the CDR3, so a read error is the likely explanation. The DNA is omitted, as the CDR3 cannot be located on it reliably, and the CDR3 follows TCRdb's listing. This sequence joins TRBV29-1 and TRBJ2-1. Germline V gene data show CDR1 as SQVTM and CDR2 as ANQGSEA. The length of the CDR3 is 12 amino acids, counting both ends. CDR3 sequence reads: CSEQGSHNEQLL.

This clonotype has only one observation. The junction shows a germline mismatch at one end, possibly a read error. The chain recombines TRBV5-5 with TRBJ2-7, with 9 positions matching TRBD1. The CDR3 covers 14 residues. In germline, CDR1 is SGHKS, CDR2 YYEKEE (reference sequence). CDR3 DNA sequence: TGTGCCAGCGGCTTGGAGACAGGGGGGTACGAACAGTATTTC. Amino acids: CASGLETGGYEQYF.

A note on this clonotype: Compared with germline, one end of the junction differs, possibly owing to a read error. CDR3 region: CACSLQQGGVDEQFF. The CDR3 DNA reads as TGTGCCTGCAGTTTACAACAGGGGGGTGTCGATGAGCAATTCTTC. The V and J genes are TRBV12-3 or TRBV12-4 and TRBJ2-1; 8 bases align to TRBD1. The CDR3 is 15 residues long.

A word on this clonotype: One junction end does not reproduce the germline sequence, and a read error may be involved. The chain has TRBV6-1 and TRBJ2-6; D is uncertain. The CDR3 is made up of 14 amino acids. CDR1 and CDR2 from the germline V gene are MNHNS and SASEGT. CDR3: CASRPQAVANVQTF. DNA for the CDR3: TGTGCCAGCAGACCCCAGGCCGTGGCCAACGTCCAGACTTTC.

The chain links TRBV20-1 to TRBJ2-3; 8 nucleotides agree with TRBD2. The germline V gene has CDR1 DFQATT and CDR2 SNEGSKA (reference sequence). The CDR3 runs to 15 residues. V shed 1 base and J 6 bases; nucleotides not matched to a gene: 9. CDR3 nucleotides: TGCAGTGCTAGAGCTATGACTAGCGCGACGGATACGCAGTATTTT. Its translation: CSARAMTSATDTQYF.

The DNA for the CDR3 is TGTGCCAGCATTCATCTGGGGGGGGATGAAAAACTGTTTTTT. This sequence encodes CASIHLGGDEKLFF. The rearrangement uses TRBV6-5 and TRBJ1-4, with D possibly being TRBD1 (5 bases). This CDR3 has 14 residues. V lost 7 bases to trimming and J lost 6 bases, with 15 bases between them. Germline V gives CDR1 MNHEY, CDR2 SVGAGI.

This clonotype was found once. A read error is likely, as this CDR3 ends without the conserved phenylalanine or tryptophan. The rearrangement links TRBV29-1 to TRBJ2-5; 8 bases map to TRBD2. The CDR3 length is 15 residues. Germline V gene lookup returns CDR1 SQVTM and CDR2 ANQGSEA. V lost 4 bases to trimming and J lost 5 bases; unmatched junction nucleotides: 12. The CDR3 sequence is CSVVSSRGGGETQYL. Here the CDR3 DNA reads TGCAGCGTTGTCAGTTCCAGGGGCGGGGGGGAGACCCAGTACCTC.

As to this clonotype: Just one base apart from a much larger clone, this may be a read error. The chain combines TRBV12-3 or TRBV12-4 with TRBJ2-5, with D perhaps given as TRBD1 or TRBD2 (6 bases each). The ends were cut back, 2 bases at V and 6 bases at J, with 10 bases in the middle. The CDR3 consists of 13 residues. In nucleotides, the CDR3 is TGTGCCAGCAGTTTAATAGGGGGGCAGACCCAGTACTTC. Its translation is CASSLIGGQTQYF.

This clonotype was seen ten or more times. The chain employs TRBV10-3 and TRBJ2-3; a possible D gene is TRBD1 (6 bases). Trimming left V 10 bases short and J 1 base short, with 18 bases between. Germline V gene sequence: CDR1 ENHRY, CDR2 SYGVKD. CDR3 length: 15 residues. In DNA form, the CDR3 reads TGTGCCACCCGGAACAGGGATGGCGGCACAGATACGCAGTATTTT. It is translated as CATRNRDGGTDTQYF.

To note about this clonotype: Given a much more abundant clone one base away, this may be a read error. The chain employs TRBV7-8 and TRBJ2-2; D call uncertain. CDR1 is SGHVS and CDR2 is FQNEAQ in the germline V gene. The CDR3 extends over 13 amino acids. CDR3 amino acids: CAGSVKNTGELFF. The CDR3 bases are TGTGCCGGCAGCGTCAAGAACACCGGGGAGCTGTTTTTT.

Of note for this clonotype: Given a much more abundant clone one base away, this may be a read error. CDR3: CASSLDWGQKTQYF. The CDR3, as DNA: TGTGCCAGCAGCTTAGACTGGGGTCAAAAGACCCAGTACTTC. V gene TRBV5-4 combines with J gene TRBJ2-5; D is uncertain. The CDR3 contains 14 residues. Trimming removed 2 bases at V and 6 bases at J, with 14 bases between. Germline lookup yields CDR1 SGHNT and CDR2 YYREEE (reference sequence).

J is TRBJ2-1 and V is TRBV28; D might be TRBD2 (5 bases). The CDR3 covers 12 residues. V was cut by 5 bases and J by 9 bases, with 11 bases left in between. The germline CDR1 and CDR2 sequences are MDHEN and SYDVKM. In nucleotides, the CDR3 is TGTGCCAGCAGTCGAGCGGTTAGTGAGCAGTTCTTC. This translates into CASSRAVSEQFF.

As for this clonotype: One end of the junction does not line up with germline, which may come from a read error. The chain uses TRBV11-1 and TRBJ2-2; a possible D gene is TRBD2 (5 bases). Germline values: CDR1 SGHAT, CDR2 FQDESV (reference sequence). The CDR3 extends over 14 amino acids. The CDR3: CASSYTSSTWELFF. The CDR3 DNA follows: TGTGCCAGCAGCTATACTAGTAGCACCTGGGAGTTGTTTTTT.

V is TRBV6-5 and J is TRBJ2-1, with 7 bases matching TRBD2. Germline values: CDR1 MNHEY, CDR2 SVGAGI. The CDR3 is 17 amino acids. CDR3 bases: TGTGTCCGCAGTTACAGTCTAGCGGTTTCAAGAGACAATGAGCAGTTCTTC. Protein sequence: CVRSYSLAVSRDNEQFF.

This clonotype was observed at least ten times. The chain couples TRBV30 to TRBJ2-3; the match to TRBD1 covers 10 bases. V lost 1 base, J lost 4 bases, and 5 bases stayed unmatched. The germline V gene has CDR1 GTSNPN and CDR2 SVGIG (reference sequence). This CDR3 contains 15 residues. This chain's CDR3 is CAWSGGTGAADTQYF. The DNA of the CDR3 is TGTGCCTGGAGTGGCGGGACAGGGGCGGCAGATACGCAGTATTTT. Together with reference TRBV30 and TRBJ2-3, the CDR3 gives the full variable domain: SQTIHQWPATLVQPVGSPLSLECTVEGTSNPNLYWYRQAAGRGLQLLFYSVGIGQISSEVPQNLSASRPQDRQFILSSKKLLLSDSGFYLCAWSGGTGAADTQYFGPGTRLTVL.

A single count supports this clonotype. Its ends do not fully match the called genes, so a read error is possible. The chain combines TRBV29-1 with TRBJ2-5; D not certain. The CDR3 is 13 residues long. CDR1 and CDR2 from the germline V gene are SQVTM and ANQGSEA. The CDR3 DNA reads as TGCAGTGTTAGGACCTCAAGCACGGAGATCCAGTACTTC. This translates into CSVRTSSTEIQYF.

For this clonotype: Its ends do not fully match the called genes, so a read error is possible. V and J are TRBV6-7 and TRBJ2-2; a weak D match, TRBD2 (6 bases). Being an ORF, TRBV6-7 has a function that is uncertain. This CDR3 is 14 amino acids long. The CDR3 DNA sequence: TGTGCCACCTCCGGGACTTCTTCCACCGGGAAGCTGTTTTTT. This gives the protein CATSGTSSTGKLFF.

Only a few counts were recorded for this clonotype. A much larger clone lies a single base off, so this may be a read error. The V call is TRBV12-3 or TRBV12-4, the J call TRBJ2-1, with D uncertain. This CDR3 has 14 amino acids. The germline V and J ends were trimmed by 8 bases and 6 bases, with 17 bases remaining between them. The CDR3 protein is CASSSRISTNEQFF. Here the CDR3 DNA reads TGTGCCAGCTCCTCTAGGATTAGCACCAATGAGCAGTTCTTC.